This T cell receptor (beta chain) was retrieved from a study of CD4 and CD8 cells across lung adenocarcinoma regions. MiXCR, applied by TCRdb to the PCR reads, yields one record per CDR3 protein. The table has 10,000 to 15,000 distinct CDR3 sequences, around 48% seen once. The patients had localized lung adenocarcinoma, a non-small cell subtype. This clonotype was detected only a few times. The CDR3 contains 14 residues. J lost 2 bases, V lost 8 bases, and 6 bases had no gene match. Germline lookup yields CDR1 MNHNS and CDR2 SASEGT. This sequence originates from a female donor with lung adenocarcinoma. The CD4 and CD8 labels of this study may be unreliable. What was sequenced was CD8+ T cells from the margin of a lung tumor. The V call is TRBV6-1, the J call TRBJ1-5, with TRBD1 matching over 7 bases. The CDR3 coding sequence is TGTGCCAGCTGCACAGGGGACGGCAATCAGCCCCAGCATTTT. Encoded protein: CASCTGDGNQPQHF.